This T cell receptor (beta chain) was identified during a study of T cells in tuberculosis. Sequenced by immunoSEQ multiplex PCR; TCRdb stores in-frame clones only, minus some. The sample gives some 47,000 clones, over 90% of which show up once; 7% to 9% is in the top ten. This clone has only a few counts. From germline, CDR1 is LNHDA and CDR2 SQIVND (reference sequence). Trimming removed 4 bases from V and 2 bases from J, with 14 bases in between. The length of the CDR3 is 16 residues. The specimen was PBMCs. The sequence was collected from a donor aged 10-35 years with latent tuberculosis or without tuberculosis infection. The chain combines TRBV19 with TRBJ2-2; a weak D match, TRBD1 (6 bases). In nucleotides, the CDR3 is TGTGCCAGTAGTAATATACAGGGAGCTAACACCGGGGAGCTGTTTTTT. This encodes CASSNIQGANTGELFF.